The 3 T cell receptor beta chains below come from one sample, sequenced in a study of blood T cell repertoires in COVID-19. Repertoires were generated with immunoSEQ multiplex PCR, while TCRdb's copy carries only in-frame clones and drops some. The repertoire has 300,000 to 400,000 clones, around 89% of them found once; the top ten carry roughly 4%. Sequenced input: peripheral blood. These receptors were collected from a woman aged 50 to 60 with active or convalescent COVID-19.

This chain's CDR3 is CASSRQSTGELFF. In DNA, the CDR3 is TGTGCCAGTAGTAGACAGTCCACCGGGGAGCTGTTTTTT. The chain joins TRBV19 to TRBJ2-2; tentatively, D is TRBD1 (5 bases). The germline V gene encodes CDR1 LNHDA and CDR2 SQIVND (reference sequence). The CDR3 sequence is 13 residues long. V lost 4 bases and J 4 bases, leaving 7 bases between the germline ends.

The CDR3 DNA is TGTGCCAGCAGCCGGGAGGGCCCCGTGGATACGCAGTATTTT. It translates to CASSREGPVDTQYF. The V gene is TRBV6-2 or TRBV6-3, the J gene TRBJ2-3, with 8 positions matching TRBD2. This CDR3 has 14 amino acids. V shed 6 bases, J shed 6 bases, and the junction held 8 bases outside the gene matches. Germline lookup yields CDR1 MNHEY and CDR2 SVGEGT.

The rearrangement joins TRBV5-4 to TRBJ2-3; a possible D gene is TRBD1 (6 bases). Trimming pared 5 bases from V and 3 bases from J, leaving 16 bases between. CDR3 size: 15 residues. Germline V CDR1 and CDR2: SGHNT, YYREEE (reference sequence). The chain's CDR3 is CASRGTGPGTDTQYF. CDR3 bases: TGTGCCAGCAGGGGCACAGGGCCGGGAACAGATACGCAGTATTTT.